A selection of T cell receptor beta chains follows, all from one sample in a study of blood T cells in healthy people across ages. Each CDR3 protein is one row after TCRdb ran MiXCR on the 5' RACE reads. The table includes 800,000 to 1,000,000 distinct CDR3 sequences, roughly 43% detected once. The sample comprised blood. These receptors came from a man aged 30 to 39 in good health. The CDR3 runs from the conserved cysteine through the conserved F or W. Fields, in order: CDR3 protein, CDR3 DNA, CDR3 length, clone size, V gene, D gene, J gene. D genes are given only for firm matches. The size field is filled for only some rows; it gives once, few, many or a size class.

CDR3 protein: CAWSVLGPAFF; CDR3 DNA: TGTGCCTGGAGTGTTCTGGGACCGGCTTTCTTT; CDR3 length: 11; clone size: -; V gene: TRBV30; D gene: -; J gene: TRBJ1-1
CDR3 protein: CASRSGRRTDTQYF; CDR3 DNA: TGTGCCAGTCGGTCTGGGAGAAGAACAGATACGCAGTATTTT; CDR3 length: 14; clone size: -; V gene: TRBV28; D gene: -; J gene: TRBJ2-3
CDR3 protein: CASSIPGRGSPLHF; CDR3 DNA: TGTGCCAGCAGCATACCGGGGAGAGGCTCACCCCTCCACTTT; CDR3 length: 14; clone size: -; V gene: TRBV7-2; D gene: -; J gene: TRBJ1-6
CDR3 protein: CASSVELAGRNEQFF; CDR3 DNA: TGTGCCAGCAGCGTAGAGCTAGCGGGGAGGAATGAGCAGTTCTTC; CDR3 length: 15; clone size: -; V gene: TRBV9; D gene: TRBD2; J gene: TRBJ2-1
CDR3 protein: CASGLSPAPLSRAFF; CDR3 DNA: TGTGCTAGTGGTTTGTCCCCGGCGCCGCTGTCAAGAGCTTTCTTT; CDR3 length: 15; clone size: -; V gene: TRBV12-5; D gene: -; J gene: TRBJ1-1
CDR3 protein: CASSSSLGSPLHF; CDR3 DNA: TGTGCCAGCTCCTCTTCTTTGGGTTCACCCCTCCACTTT; CDR3 length: 13; clone size: -; V gene: TRBV6-2/TRBV6-3; D gene: -; J gene: TRBJ1-6
CDR3 protein: CSAWKGGYGYTF; CDR3 DNA: TGCAGCGCCTGGAAAGGGGGCTATGGCTACACCTTC; CDR3 length: 12; clone size: few; V gene: TRBV29-1; D gene: -; J gene: TRBJ1-2
CDR3 protein: CSVTFGGEETQYF; CDR3 DNA: TGCAGTGTGACATTTGGAGGAGAAGAGACCCAGTACTTC; CDR3 length: 13; clone size: -; V gene: TRBV20-1; D gene: -; J gene: TRBJ2-5
CDR3 protein: CASSQDRIEGRHQPQHF; CDR3 DNA: TGCGCCAGCAGCCAAGATCGGATAGAGGGCCGTCATCAGCCCCAGCATTTT; CDR3 length: 17; clone size: once; V gene: TRBV4-1; D gene: -; J gene: TRBJ1-5
CDR3 protein: CASRELAGGTDTQYF; CDR3 DNA: TGTGCCAGCAGGGAATTAGCGGGGGGCACAGATACGCAGTATTTT; CDR3 length: 15; clone size: -; V gene: TRBV6-1; D gene: TRBD2; J gene: TRBJ2-3
CDR3 protein: CASSFSSGGAYNEQFF; CDR3 DNA: TGCGCCAGCAGCTTCTCTAGCGGGGGGGCTTACAATGAGCAGTTCTTC; CDR3 length: 16; clone size: once; V gene: TRBV5-1; D gene: TRBD2; J gene: TRBJ2-1
CDR3 protein: CSARDLSGGFEQYF; CDR3 DNA: TGCAGTGCTAGAGATCTTAGCGGGGGATTCGAGCAGTACTTC; CDR3 length: 14; clone size: -; V gene: TRBV20-1; D gene: TRBD2; J gene: TRBJ2-7
CDR3 protein: CASRRQSSYEQYF; CDR3 DNA: TGTGCCAGCAGAAGACAGAGCTCCTACGAGCAGTACTTC; CDR3 length: 13; clone size: many; V gene: TRBV28; D gene: -; J gene: TRBJ2-7
CDR3 protein: CASSPRAITDTQYF; CDR3 DNA: TGTGCCAGCAGCCCACGGGCCATCACAGATACGCAGTATTTT; CDR3 length: 14; clone size: -; V gene: TRBV7-2; D gene: -; J gene: TRBJ2-3
CDR3 protein: CASSHGTGMNEQYF; CDR3 DNA: TGCGCCAGCAGCCACGGGACAGGGATGAACGAGCAGTACTTC; CDR3 length: 14; clone size: -; V gene: TRBV4-1; D gene: TRBD1; J gene: TRBJ2-7
CDR3 protein: CASSLRGTDNEQFF; CDR3 DNA: TGTGCCAGCAGTCTCCGGGGGACGGACAATGAGCAGTTCTTC; CDR3 length: 14; clone size: -; V gene: TRBV28; D gene: -; J gene: TRBJ2-1
CDR3 protein: CASSQAQGTSYEQYF; CDR3 DNA: TGCGCCAGCAGCCAAGCACAAGGGACCTCCTACGAGCAGTACTTC; CDR3 length: 15; clone size: -; V gene: TRBV4-1; D gene: -; J gene: TRBJ2-7
CDR3 protein: CASSPGVGGTSTDTQYF; CDR3 DNA: TGCGCCAGCAGCCCAGGGGTGGGCGGAACTAGCACAGATACGCAGTATTTT; CDR3 length: 17; clone size: few; V gene: TRBV5-1; D gene: -; J gene: TRBJ2-3
CDR3 protein: CSVEVQTSGSTDTQYF; CDR3 DNA: TGCAGCGTTGAGGTTCAGACTAGCGGTAGCACAGATACGCAGTATTTT; CDR3 length: 16; clone size: few; V gene: TRBV29-1; D gene: TRBD2; J gene: TRBJ2-3
CDR3 protein: CASRAAQTGSYEQYF; CDR3 DNA: TGTGCCAGCAGAGCCGCGCAGACGGGTTCCTACGAGCAGTACTTC; CDR3 length: 15; clone size: few; V gene: TRBV12-3/TRBV12-4; D gene: -; J gene: TRBJ2-7
CDR3 protein: CASSLTGGKGYTF; CDR3 DNA: TGTGCCAGCAGCCTGACAGGGGGCAAGGGCTACACCTTC; CDR3 length: 13; clone size: -; V gene: TRBV2; D gene: TRBD1; J gene: TRBJ1-2
CDR3 protein: CASSFGTESGYTF; CDR3 DNA: TGTGCCAGCAGTTTCGGGACAGAAAGTGGCTACACCTTC; CDR3 length: 13; clone size: -; V gene: TRBV12-3/TRBV12-4; D gene: TRBD1; J gene: TRBJ1-2
CDR3 protein: CASSFQRGRTPYEQYF; CDR3 DNA: TGTGCCAGCAGTTTCCAAAGGGGGCGTACACCCTACGAGCAGTACTTC; CDR3 length: 16; clone size: -; V gene: TRBV27; D gene: TRBD1; J gene: TRBJ2-7
CDR3 protein: CASTAGTSITDTQYF; CDR3 DNA: TGTGCCAGCACGGCGGGGACTAGTATCACAGATACGCAGTATTTT; CDR3 length: 15; clone size: few; V gene: TRBV6-2/TRBV6-3; D gene: TRBD2; J gene: TRBJ2-3
CDR3 protein: CASSEWASGGYEQYF; CDR3 DNA: TGTGCCAGCAGTGAATGGGCTAGCGGGGGATACGAGCAGTACTTC; CDR3 length: 15; clone size: -; V gene: TRBV6-1; D gene: TRBD2; J gene: TRBJ2-7
CDR3 protein: CASSPRTGGTDTQYF; CDR3 DNA: TGTGCCAGCAGTCCCCGGACAGGGGGCACAGATACGCAGTATTTT; CDR3 length: 15; clone size: few; V gene: TRBV28; D gene: TRBD1; J gene: TRBJ2-3
CDR3 protein: CASSPRTSGVFSSYNEQFF; CDR3 DNA: TGTGCCAGCAGCCCCCGGACTAGCGGGGTCTTTAGCTCCTACAATGAGCAGTTCTTC; CDR3 length: 19; clone size: -; V gene: TRBV11-2; D gene: TRBD2; J gene: TRBJ2-1
CDR3 protein: CASSGDRGVKMNEQFF; CDR3 DNA: TGTGCCAGCAGTGGGGACCGGGGGGTAAAAATGAATGAGCAGTTCTTC; CDR3 length: 16; clone size: -; V gene: TRBV28; D gene: TRBD2; J gene: TRBJ2-1
CDR3 protein: CASSLLATRSDTQYF; CDR3 DNA: TGTGCCAGCAGCTTATTGGCGACTAGATCAGATACGCAGTATTTT; CDR3 length: 15; clone size: -; V gene: TRBV7-3; D gene: -; J gene: TRBJ2-3
CDR3 protein: CSAEANGYTF; CDR3 DNA: TGCAGTGCGGAGGCCAATGGCTACACCTTC; CDR3 length: 10; clone size: -; V gene: TRBV20-1; D gene: -; J gene: TRBJ1-2
CDR3 protein: CASSLGQQQETQYF; CDR3 DNA: TGTGCCAGCAGCTTGGGACAGCAACAAGAGACCCAGTACTTC; CDR3 length: 14; clone size: many; V gene: TRBV5-1; D gene: TRBD1; J gene: TRBJ2-5